This T cell receptor beta chain was sequenced during a study of T cell changes during pregnancy in multiple sclerosis. CDR1 is MNHNS, CDR2 SASEGT, per germline. The CDR3 covers 14 residues. The V gene end was trimmed by 5 bases and the J gene end by 2 bases; junction bases not matched to a gene: 3. Libraries were prepared by immunoSEQ multiplex PCR; TCRdb keeps only in-frame clonotypes and omits some of them. This sample yields under 110,000 clones, of which approximately 90% are seen a single time; roughly 1.5% belongs to the top ten. This receptor was taken from a female donor with multiple sclerosis, enrolled in a pregnancy study. The starting material was peripheral blood, obtained after pregnancy. This rearrangement joins TRBV6-1 to TRBJ1-1; TRBD1 agrees at 9 bases. The CDR3 sequence is CASSQQGANTEAFF. The DNA of the CDR3 is TGTGCCAGCAGTCAACAGGGGGCCAACACTGAAGCTTTCTTT.